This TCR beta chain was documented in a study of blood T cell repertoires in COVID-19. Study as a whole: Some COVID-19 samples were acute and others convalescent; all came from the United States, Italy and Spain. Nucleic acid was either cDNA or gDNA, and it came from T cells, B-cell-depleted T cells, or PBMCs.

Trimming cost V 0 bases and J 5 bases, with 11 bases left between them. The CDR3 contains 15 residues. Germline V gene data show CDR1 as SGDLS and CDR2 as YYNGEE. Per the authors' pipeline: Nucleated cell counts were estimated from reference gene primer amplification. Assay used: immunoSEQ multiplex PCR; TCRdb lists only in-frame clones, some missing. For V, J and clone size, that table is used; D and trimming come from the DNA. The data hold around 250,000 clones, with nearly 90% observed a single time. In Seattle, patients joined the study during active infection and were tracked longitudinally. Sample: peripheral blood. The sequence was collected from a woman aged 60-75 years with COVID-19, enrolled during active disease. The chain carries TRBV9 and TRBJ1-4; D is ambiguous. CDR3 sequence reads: CASSVDEQTNEKLFF. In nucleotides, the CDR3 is TGTGCCAGCAGCGTAGATGAGCAGACAAATGAAAAACTGTTTTTT.